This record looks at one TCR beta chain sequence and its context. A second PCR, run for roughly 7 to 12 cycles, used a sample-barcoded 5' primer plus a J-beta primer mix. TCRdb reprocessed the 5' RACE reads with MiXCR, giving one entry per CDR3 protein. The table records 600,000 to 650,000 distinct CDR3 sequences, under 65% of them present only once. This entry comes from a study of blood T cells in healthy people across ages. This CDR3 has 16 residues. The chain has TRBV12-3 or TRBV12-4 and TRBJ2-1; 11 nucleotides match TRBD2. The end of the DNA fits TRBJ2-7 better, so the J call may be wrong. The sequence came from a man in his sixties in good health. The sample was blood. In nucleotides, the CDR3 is TGTGCCAGCAGGAGTAGCGGGAGGGCCGGGGTCAATGAGCAGTACTTC. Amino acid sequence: CASRSSGRAGVNEQYF.